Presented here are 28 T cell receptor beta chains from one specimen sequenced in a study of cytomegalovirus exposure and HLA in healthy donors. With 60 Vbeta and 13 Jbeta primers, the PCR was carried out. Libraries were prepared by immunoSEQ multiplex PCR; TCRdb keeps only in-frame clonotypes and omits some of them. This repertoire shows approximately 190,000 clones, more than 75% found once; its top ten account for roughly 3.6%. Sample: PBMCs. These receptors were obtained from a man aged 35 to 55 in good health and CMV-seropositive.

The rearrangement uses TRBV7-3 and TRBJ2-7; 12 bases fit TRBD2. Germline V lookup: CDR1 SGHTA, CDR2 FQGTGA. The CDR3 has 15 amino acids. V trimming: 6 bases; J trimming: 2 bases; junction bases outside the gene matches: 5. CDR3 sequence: CASRAGLAGTYEQYF. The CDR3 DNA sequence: TGTGCCAGCAGGGCTGGACTAGCGGGAACCTACGAGCAGTACTTC.

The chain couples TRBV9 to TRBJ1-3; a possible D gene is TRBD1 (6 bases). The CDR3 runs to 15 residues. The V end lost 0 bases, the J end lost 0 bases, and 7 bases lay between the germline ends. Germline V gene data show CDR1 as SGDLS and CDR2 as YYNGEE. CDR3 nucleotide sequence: TGTGCCAGCAGCGTAGGCAGGGGCTCTGGAAACACCATATATTTT. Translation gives CASSVGRGSGNTIYF.

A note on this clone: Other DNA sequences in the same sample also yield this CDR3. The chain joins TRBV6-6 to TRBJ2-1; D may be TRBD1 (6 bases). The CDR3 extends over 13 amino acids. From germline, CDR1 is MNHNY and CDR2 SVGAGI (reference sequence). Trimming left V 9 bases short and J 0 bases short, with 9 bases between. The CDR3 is CASRQDSYNEQFF. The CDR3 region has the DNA TGTGCCAGTCGACAGGACTCCTACAATGAGCAGTTCTTC.

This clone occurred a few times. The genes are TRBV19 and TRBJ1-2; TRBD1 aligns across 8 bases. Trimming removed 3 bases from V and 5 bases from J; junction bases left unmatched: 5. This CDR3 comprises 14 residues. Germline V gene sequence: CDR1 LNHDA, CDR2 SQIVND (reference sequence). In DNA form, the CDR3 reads TGTGCCAGTAGTATCGAACAGGGGGATTATGGCTACACCTTC. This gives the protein CASSIEQGDYGYTF.

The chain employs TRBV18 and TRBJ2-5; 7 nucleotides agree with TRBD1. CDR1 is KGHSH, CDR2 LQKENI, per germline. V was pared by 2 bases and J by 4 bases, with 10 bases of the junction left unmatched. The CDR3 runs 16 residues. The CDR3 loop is CASSPMDRLRGETQYF. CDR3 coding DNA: TGTGCCAGCTCACCAATGGACAGGTTACGTGGAGAGACCCAGTACTTC. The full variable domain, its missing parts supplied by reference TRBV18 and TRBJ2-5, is NAGVMQNPRHLVRRRGQEARLRCSPMKGHSHVYWYRQLPEEGLKFMVYLQKENIIDESGMPKERFSAEFPKEGPSILRIQQVVRGDSAAYFCASSPMDRLRGETQYFGPGTRLLVL.

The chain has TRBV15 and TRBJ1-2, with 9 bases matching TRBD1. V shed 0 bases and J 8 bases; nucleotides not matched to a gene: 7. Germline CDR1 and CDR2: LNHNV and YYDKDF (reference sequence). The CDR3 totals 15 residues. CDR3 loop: CATSRDLTGGRGYTF. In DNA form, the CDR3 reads TGTGCCACCAGCAGAGATTTGACAGGGGGTCGGGGCTACACCTTC.

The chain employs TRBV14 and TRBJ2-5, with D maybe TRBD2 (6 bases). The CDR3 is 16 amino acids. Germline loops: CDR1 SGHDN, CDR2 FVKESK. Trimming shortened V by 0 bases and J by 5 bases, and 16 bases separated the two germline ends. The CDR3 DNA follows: TGTGCCAGCAGCCAAGATTGGAGCGGGTTGGGGGAGACCCAGTACTTC. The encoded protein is CASSQDWSGLGETQYF. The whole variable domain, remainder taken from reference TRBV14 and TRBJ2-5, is EAGVTQFPSHSVIEKGQTVTLRCDPISGHDNLYWYRRVMGKEIKFLLHFVKESKQDESGMPNNRFLAERTGGTYSTLKVQPAELEDSGVYFCASSQDWSGLGETQYFGPGTRLLVL.

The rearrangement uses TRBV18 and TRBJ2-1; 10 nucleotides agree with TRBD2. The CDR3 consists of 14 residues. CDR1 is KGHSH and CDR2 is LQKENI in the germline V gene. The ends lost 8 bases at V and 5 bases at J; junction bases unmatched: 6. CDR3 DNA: TGTGCCAGCCACGCTAGCGGGGGAAACAATGAGCAGTTCTTC. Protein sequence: CASHASGGNNEQFF.

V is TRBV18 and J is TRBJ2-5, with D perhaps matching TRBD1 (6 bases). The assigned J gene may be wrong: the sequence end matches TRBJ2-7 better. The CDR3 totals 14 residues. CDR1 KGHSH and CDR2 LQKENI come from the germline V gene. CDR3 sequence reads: CASSPPDSTYEQYF. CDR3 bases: TGTGCCAGCTCACCACCGGACAGTACCTACGAGCAGTACTTC.

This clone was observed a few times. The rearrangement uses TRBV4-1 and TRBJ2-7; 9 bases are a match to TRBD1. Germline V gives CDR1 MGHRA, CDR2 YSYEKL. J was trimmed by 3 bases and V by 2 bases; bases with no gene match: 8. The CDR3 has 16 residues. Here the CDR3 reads CASSQNSGTGFYEQYF. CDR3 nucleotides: TGCGCCAGCAGCCAAAACTCCGGGACAGGGTTCTACGAGCAGTACTTC.

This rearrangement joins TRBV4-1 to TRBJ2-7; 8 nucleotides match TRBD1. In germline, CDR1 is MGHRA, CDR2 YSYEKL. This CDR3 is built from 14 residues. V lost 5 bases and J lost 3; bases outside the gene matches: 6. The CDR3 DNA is TGCGCCAGCAGCAACCGGACAGGGATCTACGAGCAGTACTTC. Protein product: CASSNRTGIYEQYF.

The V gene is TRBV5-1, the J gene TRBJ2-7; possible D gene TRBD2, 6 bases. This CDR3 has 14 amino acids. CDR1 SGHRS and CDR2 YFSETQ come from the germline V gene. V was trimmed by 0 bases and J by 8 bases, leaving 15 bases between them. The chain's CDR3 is CASSLAAEGYQQYF. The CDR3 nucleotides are TGCGCCAGCAGCTTGGCCGCGGAGGGGTATCAGCAGTACTTC.

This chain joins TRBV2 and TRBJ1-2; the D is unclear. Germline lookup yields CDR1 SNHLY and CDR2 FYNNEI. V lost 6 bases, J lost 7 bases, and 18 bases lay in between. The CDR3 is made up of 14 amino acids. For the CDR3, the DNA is TGTGCCAGCAGCGTTCCTGACGGCCGGGTTGGCTACACCTTC. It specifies CASSVPDGRVGYTF.

CDR3 nucleotide sequence: TGTGCCAGCAGCTTCGGGGGGGGCAGCTGGGTGGACTCTGGAAACACCATATATTTT. Its translation: CASSFGGGSWVDSGNTIYF. The chain combines TRBV7-9 with TRBJ1-3; possible D gene TRBD1, 6 bases. In germline, CDR1 is SEHNR, CDR2 FQNEAQ (reference sequence). This CDR3 region has 19 residues. Trimming removed 3 bases at V and 0 bases at J, with 21 bases between.

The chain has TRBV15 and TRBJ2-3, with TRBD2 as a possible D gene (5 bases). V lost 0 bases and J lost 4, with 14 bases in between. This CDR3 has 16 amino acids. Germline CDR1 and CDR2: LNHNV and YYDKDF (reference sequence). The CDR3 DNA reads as TGTGCCACCAGCAGAGATATACGGGTCGGGGCAGATACGCAGTATTTT. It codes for CATSRDIRVGADTQYF.

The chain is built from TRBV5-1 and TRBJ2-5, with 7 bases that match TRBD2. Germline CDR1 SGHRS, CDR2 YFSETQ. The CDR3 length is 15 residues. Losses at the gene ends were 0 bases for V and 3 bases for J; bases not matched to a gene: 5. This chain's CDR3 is CASSLGGDYKETQYF. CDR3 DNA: TGCGCCAGCAGCTTGGGGGGGGACTACAAAGAGACCCAGTACTTC.

In DNA, the CDR3 is TGTGCCAGCAGCTTAGTCCCTCCCAGCGGGGGGGCAGATACGCAGTATTTT. Its translation is CASSLVPPSGGADTQYF. The chain links TRBV7-9 to TRBJ2-3, with TRBD2 matching over 10 bases. J lost 4 bases, V lost 1 base, and 8 bases had no gene match. This CDR3 contains 17 residues. Looked up from germline, CDR1 is SEHNR and CDR2 is FQNEAQ (reference sequence).

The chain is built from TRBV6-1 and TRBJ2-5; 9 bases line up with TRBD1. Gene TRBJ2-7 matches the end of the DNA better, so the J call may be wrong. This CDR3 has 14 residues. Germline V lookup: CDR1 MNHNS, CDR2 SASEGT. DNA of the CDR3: TGTGCCAGCTCTACCGGGACAGGGATCTACGAGCAGTACTTC. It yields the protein CASSTGTGIYEQYF.

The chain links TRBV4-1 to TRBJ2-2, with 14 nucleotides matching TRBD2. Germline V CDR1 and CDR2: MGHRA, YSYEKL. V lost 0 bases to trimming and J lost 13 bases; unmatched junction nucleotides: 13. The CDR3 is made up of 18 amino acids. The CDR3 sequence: CASSQERGLAGASLVLFF. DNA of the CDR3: TGCGCCAGCAGCCAAGAAAGGGGACTAGCGGGGGCCTCGTTAGTGCTGTTTTTT.

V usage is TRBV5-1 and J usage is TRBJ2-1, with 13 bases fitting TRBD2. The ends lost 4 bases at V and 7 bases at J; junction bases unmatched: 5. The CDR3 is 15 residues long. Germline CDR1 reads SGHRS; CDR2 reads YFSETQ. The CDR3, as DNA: TGCGCCAGCAGCCCTCCGGGACTAGCGGGGAATGAGCAGTTCTTC. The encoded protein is CASSPPGLAGNEQFF.

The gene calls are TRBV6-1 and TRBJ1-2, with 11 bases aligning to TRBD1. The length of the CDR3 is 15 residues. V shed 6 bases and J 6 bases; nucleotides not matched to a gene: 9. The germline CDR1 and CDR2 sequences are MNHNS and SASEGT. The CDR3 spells CASRPGTGGFNGYTF. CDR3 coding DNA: TGTGCCAGCAGGCCCGGGACAGGGGGATTTAATGGCTACACCTTC.

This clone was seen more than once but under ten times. The CDR3 nucleotides read TGTGCCATCAGGACAGGGGAAGAGACCCAGTACTTC. This codes for CAIRTGEETQYF. The chain joins TRBV10-3 to TRBJ2-5, with 8 nucleotides matching TRBD1. The V and J ends lost 6 bases and 3 bases, in that order; junction bases with no gene match: 0. The CDR3 runs 12 residues. The V gene's germline CDR1 is ENHRY and CDR2 SYGVKD.

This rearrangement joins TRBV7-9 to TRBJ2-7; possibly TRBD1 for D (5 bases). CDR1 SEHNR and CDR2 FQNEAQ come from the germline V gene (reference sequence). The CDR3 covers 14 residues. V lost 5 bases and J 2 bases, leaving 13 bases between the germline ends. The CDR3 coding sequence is TGTGCCAGCAGCCATAGACAGCTCCCCTACGAGCAGTACTTC. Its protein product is CASSHRQLPYEQYF.

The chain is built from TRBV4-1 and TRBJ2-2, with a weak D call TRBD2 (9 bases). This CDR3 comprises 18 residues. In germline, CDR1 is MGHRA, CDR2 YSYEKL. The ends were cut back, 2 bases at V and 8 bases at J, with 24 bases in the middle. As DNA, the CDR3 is TGCGCCAGCAGCCAAAGGACAGGGTACGCGGGAGGGCCTGGGGAGCTGTTTTTT. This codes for CASSQRTGYAGGPGELFF.

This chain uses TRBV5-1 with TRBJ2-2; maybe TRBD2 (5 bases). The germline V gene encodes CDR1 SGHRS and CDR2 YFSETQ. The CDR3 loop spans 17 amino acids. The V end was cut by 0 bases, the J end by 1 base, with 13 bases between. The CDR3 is CASSLGARAGNTGELFF. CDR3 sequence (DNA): TGCGCCAGCAGCTTGGGAGCACGGGCGGGGAACACCGGGGAGCTGTTTTTT.

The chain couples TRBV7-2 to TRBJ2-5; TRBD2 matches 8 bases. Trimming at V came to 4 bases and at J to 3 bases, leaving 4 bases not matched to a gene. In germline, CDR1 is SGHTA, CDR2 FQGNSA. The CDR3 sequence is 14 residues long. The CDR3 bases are TGTGCCAGCAGCTCCTCACTAGCGGAAGAGACCCAGTACTTC. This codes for CASSSSLAEETQYF. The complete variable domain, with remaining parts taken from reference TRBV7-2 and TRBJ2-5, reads GAGVSQSPSNKVTEKGKDVELRCDPISGHTALYWYRQSLGQGLEFLIYFQGNSAPDKSGLPSDRFSAERTGGSVSTLTIQRTQQEDSAVYLCASSSSLAEETQYFGPGTRLLVL.

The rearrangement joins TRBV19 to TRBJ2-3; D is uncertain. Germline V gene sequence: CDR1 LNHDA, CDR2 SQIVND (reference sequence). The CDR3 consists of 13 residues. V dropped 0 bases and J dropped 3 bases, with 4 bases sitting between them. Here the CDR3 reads CASSIDRTDTQYF. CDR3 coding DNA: TGTGCCAGTAGTATAGATCGGACAGATACGCAGTATTTT.

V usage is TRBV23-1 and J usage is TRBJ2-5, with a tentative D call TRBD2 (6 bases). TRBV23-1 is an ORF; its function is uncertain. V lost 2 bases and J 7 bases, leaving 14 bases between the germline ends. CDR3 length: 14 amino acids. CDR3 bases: TGCGCCAGCAGTCAAAGGAGGGCCGGCGGGACCCAGTACTTC. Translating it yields CASSQRRAGGTQYF.